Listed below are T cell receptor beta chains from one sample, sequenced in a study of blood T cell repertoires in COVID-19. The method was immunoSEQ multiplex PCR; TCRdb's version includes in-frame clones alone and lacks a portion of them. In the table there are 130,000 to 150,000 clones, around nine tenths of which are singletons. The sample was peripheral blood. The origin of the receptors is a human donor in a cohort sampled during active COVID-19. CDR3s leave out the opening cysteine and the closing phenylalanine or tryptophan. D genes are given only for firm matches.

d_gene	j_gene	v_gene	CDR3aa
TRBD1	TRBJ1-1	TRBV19	ASTNSLGTGNTEAF
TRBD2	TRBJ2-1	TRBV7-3	ASSFSGSVGNEQF
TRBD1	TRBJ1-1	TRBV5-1	ASSLAVTGPGEAF
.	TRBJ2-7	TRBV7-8	ASSLGRAFYEQY
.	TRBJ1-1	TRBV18	ASSQTAGIRTEAF
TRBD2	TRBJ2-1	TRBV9	ASSVTSGGASEQF
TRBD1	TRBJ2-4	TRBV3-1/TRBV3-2	ASSQDARGQNIQY
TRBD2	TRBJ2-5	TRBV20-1	SASVSGDRETQY
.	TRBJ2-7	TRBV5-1	ASSFSERWRGSYEQY
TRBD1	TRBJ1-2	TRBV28	ASPDRAGYGYT
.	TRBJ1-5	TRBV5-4	ASSIDKDQPQH
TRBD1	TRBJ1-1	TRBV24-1	ATRRGTGGGEAF